The next 21 T cell receptor beta chains were all read from a single sample in a study of blood T cell repertoires in COVID-19. Sequencing used immunoSEQ multiplex PCR; TCRdb keeps in-frame clones, though not all of them. This table has 250,000 to 350,000 clones, 75% to 90% appearing once. Sequencing was done on a sample of peripheral blood. Receptors originate from a woman aged 55-75 years with acute or convalescent COVID-19.

This chain joins TRBV7-3 and TRBJ2-1; 9 bases are a match to TRBD1. The CDR3 has 16 residues. With 2 bases clipped from V and 4 bases from J, the junction kept 6 bases outside the gene matches. Germline assignment: CDR1 SGHTA and CDR2 FQGTGA. CDR3 amino acids: CASSLQGQGVYNEQFF. In nucleotides, the CDR3 is TGTGCCAGCAGCTTACAGGGACAGGGTGTGTACAATGAGCAGTTCTTC.

Notes on this clone: Other DNA sequences in this specimen translate into the identical CDR3. CDR3 sequence reads: CASSFGQAYEQYF. The CDR3 DNA reads TGTGCCAGCAGTTTTGGGCAGGCCTACGAGCAGTACTTC. J is TRBJ2-7 and V is TRBV27; D call uncertain. CDR3 length: 13 residues. V gave up 3 bases and J gave up 2 bases, with 8 bases separating them. Germline CDR1 MNHEY, CDR2 SMNVEV (reference sequence).

This clone was seen a single time. DNA for the CDR3: TGTGCCAGTAGTATAGAGGGGAAGGGCACCGGGAGATACAATGAGCAGTTCTTC. It codes for CASSIEGKGTGRYNEQFF. V and J are TRBV19 and TRBJ2-1, with D possibly TRBD2 on 6 matching bases. Trimming stripped 0 bases from V and 4 bases from J, with 19 bases between. The CDR3 covers 18 residues. Germline V gene data show CDR1 as LNHDA and CDR2 as SQIVND (reference sequence). Drawing the rest from reference TRBV19 and TRBJ2-1, the complete variable domain is DGGITQSPKYLFRKEGQNVTLSCEQNLNHDAMYWYRQDPGQGLRLIYYSQIVNDFQKGDIAEGYSVSREKKESFPLTVTSAQKNPTAFYLCASSIEGKGTGRYNEQFFGPGTRLTVL.

The rearrangement uses TRBV19 and TRBJ1-2; TRBD1 matches at 8 bases. The V and J ends lost 3 bases and 7 bases, in that order; junction bases with no gene match: 4. The germline CDR1 and CDR2 sequences are LNHDA and SQIVND (reference sequence). The CDR3 has 13 amino acids. The CDR3, as DNA: TGTGCCAGTAGTATGGGACAGGACCTTGGCTACACCTTC. Protein product: CASSMGQDLGYTF.

This chain links TRBV7-9 with TRBJ2-7, with a possible D match to TRBD2 (5 bases). The V end was cut by 7 bases, the J end by 2 bases, with 15 bases between. The germline gives CDR1 SEHNR, CDR2 FQNEAQ (reference sequence). The CDR3 consists of 14 residues. CDR3: CASTRPEATYEQYF. The CDR3 DNA follows: TGTGCCAGCACACGCCCGGAGGCCACCTACGAGCAGTACTTC.

The chain is built from TRBV5-6 and TRBJ1-5, with a tentative D call TRBD1 (5 bases). V gave up 0 bases and J gave up 3 bases, with 7 bases separating them. The CDR3 is 14 amino acids. From germline, CDR1 is SGHDT and CDR2 YYEEEE. The CDR3: CASSLGGNNQPQHF. CDR3 coding DNA: TGTGCCAGCAGCTTGGGGGGCAACAATCAGCCCCAGCATTTT.

The chain couples TRBV6-6 to TRBJ1-3; tentatively, D is TRBD1 (5 bases). The CDR3 is made up of 16 amino acids. Per germline, CDR1 MNHNY and CDR2 SVGAGI (reference sequence). Deletions cut 4 bases from V and 4 bases from J, with 17 bases between. Written as DNA, the CDR3 is TGTGCCAGCAGTTTGGGACTCGGGGGACTAGGAAACACCATATATTTT. Translation: CASSLGLGGLGNTIYF.

V is TRBV3-1 (or the pseudogene TRBV3-2) and J is TRBJ1-2, with 8 bases aligning to TRBD1. The CDR3 is 16 amino acids. CDR1 is LGHDT, CDR2 YNNKEL, per germline (reference sequence). V shed 4 bases and J 3 bases; nucleotides not matched to a gene: 10. CDR3 region: CASSPTVDRGYYGYTF. The DNA for the CDR3 is TGTGCCAGCAGCCCAACAGTTGACAGGGGATACTATGGCTACACCTTC.

Written as DNA, the CDR3 is TGTGCCAGCAGTGAAAGGACAGGCAATGAGCAGTTCTTC. This gives the protein CASSERTGNEQFF. This sequence joins TRBV2 and TRBJ2-1; 7 nucleotides line up with TRBD1. With V trimmed by 2 bases and J by 6 bases, 1 base remained unmatched. The CDR3 totals 13 residues. Germline V gene data show CDR1 as SNHLY and CDR2 as FYNNEI. The full variable domain, completed using reference TRBV2 and TRBJ2-1, is EPEVTQTPSHQVTQMGQEVILRCVPISNHLYFYWYRQILGQKVEFLVSFYNNEISEKSEIFDDQFSVERPDGSNFTLKIRSTKLEDSAMYFCASSERTGNEQFFGPGTRLTVL.

The chain uses TRBV7-9 and TRBJ2-5; 7 positions agree with TRBD1. From germline, CDR1 is SEHNR and CDR2 FQNEAQ (reference sequence). The CDR3 totals 15 residues. The junction had 8 bases not matched to a gene; V was cut back by 4 bases and J by 3 bases. CDR3 loop: CASSSPTDREETQYF. The CDR3 nucleotides read TGTGCCAGCAGCTCTCCTACCGACAGGGAAGAGACCCAGTACTTC.

Note on this clone: Other DNA sequences in the sample encode the same CDR3. The chain recombines TRBV28 with TRBJ1-2; no clear D gene. Germline assignment: CDR1 MDHEN and CDR2 SYDVKM. The V end lost 3 bases, the J end lost 4 bases, and 12 bases lay between the germline ends. CDR3 length equals 14 residues. The CDR3 loop is CASSLGAEIYGYTF. CDR3 in DNA: TGTGCCAGCAGTTTGGGCGCAGAGATCTATGGCTACACCTTC.

The J gene is TRBJ1-1, the V gene TRBV27, with a possible D match to TRBD1 (5 bases). This CDR3 region has 16 residues. Per the germline V gene, CDR1 is MNHEY and CDR2 is SMNVEV (reference sequence). The V gene lost 5 bases and the J gene lost 5 bases, with 21 bases spanning the gap. The CDR3 loop reads CASSPYPDGGWTEAFF. For the CDR3, the DNA is TGTGCCAGCAGTCCCTATCCAGACGGGGGATGGACTGAAGCTTTCTTT.

The V gene is TRBV30, the J gene TRBJ2-1, with TRBD1 as a possible D gene (7 bases). CDR1 is GTSNPN, CDR2 SVGIG, per germline (reference sequence). The V and J ends lost 0 bases and 0 bases respectively, with 12 bases between them. This CDR3 has 16 residues. CDR3 DNA: TGTGCCTGGAGTGTACAGGGGAGGAACTCCTACAATGAGCAGTTCTTC. It is translated as CAWSVQGRNSYNEQFF.

The CDR3 reads CASSLARGYGYTF. In nucleotides, the CDR3 is TGCGCCAGCAGCTTGGCCAGGGGGTATGGCTACACCTTC. The gene calls are TRBV5-1 and TRBJ1-2; 7 bases match TRBD1. With V trimmed by 0 bases and J by 5 bases, 1 base remained unmatched. The CDR3 covers 13 residues. Germline V gene data show CDR1 as SGHRS and CDR2 as YFSETQ.

This chain links TRBV4-3 with TRBJ2-7; 9 positions agree with TRBD1. Germline-derived CDR1 and CDR2 are LGHNA and YSLEER. This CDR3 spans 15 amino acids. The V gene end was trimmed by 0 bases and the J gene end by 4 bases; junction bases not matched to a gene: 4. The CDR3 DNA follows: TGCGCCAGCAGCCAAGAAGGGACAGGGCAATACGAGCAGTACTTC. This sequence encodes CASSQEGTGQYEQYF.

V is TRBV5-1 and J is TRBJ2-5; 9 bases are a match to TRBD1. V was clipped by 7 bases and J by 5 bases; unmatched bases: 9. The CDR3 loop spans 14 amino acids. CDR1 is SGHRS and CDR2 is YFSETQ in the germline V gene. CDR3 nucleotides: TGCGCCAGCCGAACCGGGACAGGGACGGAGACCCAGTACTTC. Its translation is CASRTGTGTETQYF.

The rearrangement uses TRBV18 and TRBJ1-3; no definite D call. The ends were cut back, 2 bases at V and 0 bases at J, with 8 bases in the middle. The CDR3 has 15 amino acids. The V gene's germline CDR1 is KGHSH and CDR2 LQKENI. This CDR3 reads CASSPGETSGNTIYF. The CDR3 bases are TGTGCCAGCTCACCAGGGGAGACCTCTGGAAACACCATATATTTT.

CDR3 nucleotides: TGTGCCAGTAGTATAGGCCTCATAGGACTAGTCGTCGAGGAGCTGTTTTTT. Encoded protein: CASSIGLIGLVVEELFF. The chain carries TRBV19 and TRBJ2-2; TRBD2 aligns across 7 bases. V was pared by 1 base and J by 10 bases, with 15 bases of the junction left unmatched. The CDR3 has 17 residues. Germline assignment: CDR1 LNHDA and CDR2 SQIVND (reference sequence).

This clone was seen only once. The rearrangement uses TRBV5-4 and TRBJ2-7; 11 bases fit TRBD1. V gave up 4 bases and J gave up 0 bases; unmatched junction bases: 3. Germline lookup yields CDR1 SGHNT and CDR2 YYREEE (reference sequence). The CDR3 consists of 15 residues. In nucleotides, the CDR3 is TGTGCCAGCAGCACTGGACAGGGGGCCTCCTACGAGCAGTACTTC. Translated, it gives CASSTGQGASYEQYF.

Notes on this clone: Different DNA sequences within this sample yield the same CDR3. The chain carries TRBV6-5 and TRBJ1-2; 7 bases are shared with TRBD1. The CDR3 length is 14 residues. Trimming at V came to 0 bases and at J to 4 bases, leaving 2 bases not matched to a gene. Germline V gene sequence: CDR1 MNHEY, CDR2 SVGAGI. The CDR3 protein is CASSYSRDSYGYTF. The CDR3, as DNA: TGTGCCAGCAGTTACTCCCGGGACAGCTATGGCTACACCTTC.

The chain is built from TRBV11-2 and TRBJ1-5; weak D call: TRBD1 (5 bases). The CDR3 is 17 residues long. The germline gives CDR1 SGHAT, CDR2 FQNNGV. Trimming cost V 1 base and J 1 base, with 14 bases left between them. The CDR3 DNA is TGTGCCAGCAGCTTAGGGCTGGGGCTTATAAGCAATCAGCCCCAGCATTTT. Protein product: CASSLGLGLISNQPQHF.